These 17 T cell receptor beta chains originate from one sample sequenced in a study of shared clonotypes between healthy human individuals. Sequencing was performed with immunoSEQ multiplex PCR; in TCRdb, only in-frame clones are kept and a portion is missing. The sample lists roughly 2 million clones; approximately 94% were seen once. Sequenced sample: naive CD4+ T cells sorted from blood. Subset of the sample: CD45RA+ positively selected. Receptors originate from a man aged 18 to 35 in good health.

The rearrangement links TRBV30 to TRBJ2-3, with 15 positions matching TRBD2. CDR1 is GTSNPN, CDR2 SVGIG, per germline (reference sequence). The CDR3 runs 19 residues. V shed 2 bases, J shed 1 base, and the junction held 10 bases outside the gene matches. The DNA of the CDR3 is TGTGCCTGGAGTTACACCAGGACTAGCGGGAGGGGGGGCACAGATACGCAGTATTTT. This sequence encodes CAWSYTRTSGRGGTDTQYF.

CDR3 residues: CSVEVRTGDNSPLHF. CDR3 in DNA: TGCAGCGTTGAAGTTAGGACAGGGGATAATTCACCCCTCCACTTT. The rearrangement links TRBV29-1 to TRBJ1-6; TRBD1 aligns across 9 bases. Germline loops: CDR1 SQVTM, CDR2 ANQGSEA. V lost 1 base to trimming and J lost 5 bases; unmatched junction nucleotides: 3. CDR3 length: 15 amino acids.

The chain uses TRBV6-1 and TRBJ2-2; D is possibly TRBD2 (6 bases). This CDR3 spans 15 amino acids. Per germline, CDR1 MNHNS and CDR2 SASEGT. V lost 8 bases, J lost 7 bases, and 20 bases lay in between. The CDR3 DNA follows: TGTGCCAGCGATAGGGACTGGAACGGGATCGGGGAGCTGTTTTTT. Its protein is CASDRDWNGIGELFF.

The genes are TRBV4-3 and TRBJ2-7; D unresolved. The CDR3 extends over 13 amino acids. V lost 11 bases, J lost 0 bases, and 14 bases lay in between. The germline V gene has CDR1 LGHNA and CDR2 YSLEER. This CDR3 reads CAGCSSHSYEQYF. The CDR3 DNA reads as TGCGCCGGGTGCAGCTCTCACTCCTACGAGCAGTACTTC.

The V gene is TRBV6-5, the J gene TRBJ1-5, with TRBD1 identical over 7 bases. Per germline, CDR1 MNHEY and CDR2 SVGAGI. CDR3 length equals 16 residues. V dropped 0 bases and J dropped 4; count of bases not matched to a gene: 6. CDR3 amino acids: CASSYSSGTANQPQHF. CDR3 bases: TGTGCCAGCAGTTACTCATCGGGGACAGCAAATCAGCCCCAGCATTTT.

The chain links TRBV5-4 to TRBJ2-3; the match to TRBD2 covers 9 bases. V shed 6 bases and J 6 bases; nucleotides not matched to a gene: 20. The CDR3 extends over 18 amino acids. CDR1 and CDR2 (germline): SGHNT, YYREEE (reference sequence). CDR3 region: CASISNPASGDPRDTQYF. The CDR3 bases are TGTGCCAGCATATCGAATCCGGCTAGCGGGGACCCGCGGGATACGCAGTATTTT.

This chain joins TRBV5-1 and TRBJ2-1; D gene unclear. The CDR3 length is 13 residues. V was trimmed by 4 bases and J by 3 bases, leaving 8 bases between them. Per the germline V gene, CDR1 is SGHRS and CDR2 is YFSETQ. The CDR3 nucleotides read TGCGCCAGCAGCATTCTTCACTACAATGAGCAGTTCTTC. Encoded protein: CASSILHYNEQFF.

This chain uses TRBV7-2 with TRBJ2-2; the D is unclear. The germline V gene has CDR1 SGHTA and CDR2 FQGNSA. The V and J ends lost 6 bases and 6 bases respectively, with 5 bases between them. The CDR3 covers 11 residues. The CDR3 region is CASSPPGELFF. For the CDR3, the DNA is TGTGCCAGCAGTCCGCCCGGGGAGCTGTTTTTT.

This chain joins TRBV6-1 and TRBJ2-7; TRBD1 matches at 9 bases. V was pared by 7 bases and J by 2 bases, with 9 bases of the junction left unmatched. The CDR3 runs to 15 residues. Looked up from germline, CDR1 is MNHNS and CDR2 is SASEGT. This chain's CDR3 is CASIQGALETYEQYF. Here the CDR3 DNA reads TGTGCCAGCATACAGGGGGCGTTGGAAACCTACGAGCAGTACTTC.

The chain employs TRBV2 and TRBJ2-7, with 8 bases lining up with TRBD2. CDR3 length: 13 amino acids. Germline CDR1 and CDR2: SNHLY and FYNNEI. V shed 9 bases, J shed 5 bases, and the junction held 9 bases outside the gene matches. The CDR3 DNA reads as TGTGCCAGTGGGAGCGGGAGTCTCGACGAGCAGTACTTC. Its translation: CASGSGSLDEQYF.

CDR3 DNA sequence: TGTGCCATCACTGCAGGGACTCTCTCTGGAAACACCATATATTTT. Its protein product is CAITAGTLSGNTIYF. The chain has TRBV10-3 and TRBJ1-3, with D possibly TRBD1 on 5 matching bases. The CDR3 runs to 15 residues. CDR1 ENHRY and CDR2 SYGVKD come from the germline V gene. Trimming pared 7 bases from V and 0 bases from J, leaving 13 bases between.

The chain recombines TRBV7-2 with TRBJ2-1, with 8 bases matching TRBD2. CDR1 SGHTA and CDR2 FQGNSA come from the germline V gene. CDR3 length: 18 residues. V was clipped by 2 bases and J by 0 bases; unmatched bases: 9. CDR3 DNA sequence: TGTGCCAGCAGCTTAACCTGGCTAGCGGGCTCCTCCTACAATGAGCAGTTCTTC. Its translation is CASSLTWLAGSSYNEQFF.

As concerns this clone: Other DNA sequences in this specimen translate into the identical CDR3. The chain uses TRBV7-2 and TRBJ2-3; D gene ambiguous. This CDR3 has 14 residues. Germline V gene sequence: CDR1 SGHTA, CDR2 FQGNSA. The V end lost 5 bases, the J end lost 2 bases, and 11 bases lay between the germline ends. The CDR3 nucleotides read TGTGCCAGCAGCGTCGGACGGTCCACAGATACGCAGTATTTT. Amino acid sequence: CASSVGRSTDTQYF.

The DNA of the CDR3 is TGTGCCAGCAGACGTGAATCGGAGAATTCACCCCTCCACTTT. As protein: CASRRESENSPLHF. The V call is TRBV6-6, the J call TRBJ1-6; unclear D gene. The germline V and J ends were trimmed by 6 bases and 7 bases, with 13 bases remaining between them. Germline V gene lookup returns CDR1 MNHNY and CDR2 SVGAGI (reference sequence). The CDR3 loop spans 14 amino acids.

This rearrangement joins TRBV9 to TRBJ1-5; D gene ambiguous. Germline V gene data show CDR1 as SGDLS and CDR2 as YYNGEE. This CDR3 has 14 amino acids. Deletions cut 4 bases from V and 4 bases from J, with 12 bases between. The CDR3 is CASSLGEGNQPQHF. The CDR3 bases are TGTGCCAGCAGCCTCGGGGAGGGTAATCAGCCCCAGCATTTT.

The chain couples TRBV9 to TRBJ1-2; a weak D match, TRBD1 (5 bases). Germline CDR1 is SGDLS and CDR2 is YYNGEE. The CDR3 loop spans 19 amino acids. V lost 1 base and J 3 bases, leaving 25 bases between the germline ends. CDR3 DNA sequence: TGTGCCAGCAGCGTAAGTTCATTCCCAGGGTCTCCCAATGACTATGGCTACACCTTC. As protein: CASSVSSFPGSPNDYGYTF.

V gene TRBV5-6 combines with J gene TRBJ2-3; 7 positions agree with TRBD1. V was pared by 5 bases and J by 8 bases, with 5 bases of the junction left unmatched. The CDR3 is 12 residues long. The germline V gene has CDR1 SGHDT and CDR2 YYEEEE. The DNA for the CDR3 is TGTGCCAGCAGTCGGGACAGCGGTACGCAGTATTTT. This gives the protein CASSRDSGTQYF.